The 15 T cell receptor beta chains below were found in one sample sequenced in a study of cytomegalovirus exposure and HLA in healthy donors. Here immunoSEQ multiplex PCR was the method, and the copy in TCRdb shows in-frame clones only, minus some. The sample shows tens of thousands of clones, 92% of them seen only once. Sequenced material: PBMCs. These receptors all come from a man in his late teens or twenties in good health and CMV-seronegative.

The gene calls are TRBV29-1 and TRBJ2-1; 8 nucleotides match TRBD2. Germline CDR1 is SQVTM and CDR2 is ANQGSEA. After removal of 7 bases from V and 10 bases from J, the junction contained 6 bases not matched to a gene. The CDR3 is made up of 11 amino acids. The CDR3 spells CSGGLAGEQFF. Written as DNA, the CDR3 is TGCAGCGGAGGGCTAGCGGGCGAGCAGTTCTTC.

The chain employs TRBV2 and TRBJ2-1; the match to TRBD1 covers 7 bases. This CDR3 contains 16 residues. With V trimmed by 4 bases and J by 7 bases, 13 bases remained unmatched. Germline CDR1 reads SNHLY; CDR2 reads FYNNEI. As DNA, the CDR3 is TGTGCCAGCAGTGTACGACAGGGTTCGGGTTGGAATGAGCAGTTCTTC. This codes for CASSVRQGSGWNEQFF.

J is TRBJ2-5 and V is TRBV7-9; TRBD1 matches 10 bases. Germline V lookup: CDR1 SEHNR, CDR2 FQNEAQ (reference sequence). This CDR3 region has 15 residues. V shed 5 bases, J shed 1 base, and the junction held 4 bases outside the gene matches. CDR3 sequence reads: CASSRRTGGQETQYF. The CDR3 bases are TGTGCCAGCAGCCGACGGACAGGGGGCCAAGAGACCCAGTACTTC. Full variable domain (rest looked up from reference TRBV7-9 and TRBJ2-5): DTGVSQNPRHKITKRGQNVTFRCDPISEHNRLYWYRQTLGQGPEFLTYFQNEAQLEKSRLLSDRFSAERPKGSFSTLEIQRTEQGDSAMYLCASSRRTGGQETQYFGPGTRLLVL.

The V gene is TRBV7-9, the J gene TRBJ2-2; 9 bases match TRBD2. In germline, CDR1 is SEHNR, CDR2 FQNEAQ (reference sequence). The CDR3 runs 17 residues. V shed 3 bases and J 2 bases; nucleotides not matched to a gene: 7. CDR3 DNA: TGTGCCAGCAGCTTGACTAGCGGCCTATCTAACACCGGGGAGCTGTTTTTT. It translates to CASSLTSGLSNTGELFF.

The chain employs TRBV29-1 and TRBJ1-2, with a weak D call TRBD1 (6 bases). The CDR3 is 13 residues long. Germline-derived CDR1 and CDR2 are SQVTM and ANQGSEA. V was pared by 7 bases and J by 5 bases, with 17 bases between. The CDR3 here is CSAADGGGYGYTF. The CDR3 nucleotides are TGCAGCGCCGCCGATGGGGGCGGGTATGGCTACACCTTC.

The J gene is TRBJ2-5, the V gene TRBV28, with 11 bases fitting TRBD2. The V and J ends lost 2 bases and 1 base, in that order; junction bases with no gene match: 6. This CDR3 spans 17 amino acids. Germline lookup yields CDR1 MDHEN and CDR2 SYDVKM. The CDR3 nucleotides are TGTGCCAGCAGTTTAGCCAAACTAGCGGGAGCCCAAGAGACCCAGTACTTC. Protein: CASSLAKLAGAQETQYF.

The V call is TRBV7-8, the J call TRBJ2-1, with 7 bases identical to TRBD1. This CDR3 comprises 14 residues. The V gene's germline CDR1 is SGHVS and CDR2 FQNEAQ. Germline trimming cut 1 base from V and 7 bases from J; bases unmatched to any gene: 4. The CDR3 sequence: CASSLEDRLNEQFF. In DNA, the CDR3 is TGTGCCAGCAGCTTAGAGGACAGGTTAAATGAGCAGTTCTTC.

The CDR3 reads CAWSIGDTGELFF. CDR3 bases: TGTGCCTGGAGTATAGGGGACACCGGGGAGCTGTTTTTT. The genes are TRBV30 and TRBJ2-2, with D perhaps matching TRBD1 (5 bases). Germline CDR1 GTSNPN, CDR2 SVGIG (reference sequence). This CDR3 region has 13 residues. The germline V and J ends were trimmed by 2 bases and 3 bases, with 7 bases remaining between them. Full variable domain (outside the CDR3, taken from reference TRBV30 and TRBJ2-2): SQTIHQWPATLVQPVGSPLSLECTVEGTSNPNLYWYRQAAGRGLQLLFYSVGIGQISSEVPQNLSASRPQDRQFILSSKKLLLSDSGFYLCAWSIGDTGELFFGEGSRLTVL.

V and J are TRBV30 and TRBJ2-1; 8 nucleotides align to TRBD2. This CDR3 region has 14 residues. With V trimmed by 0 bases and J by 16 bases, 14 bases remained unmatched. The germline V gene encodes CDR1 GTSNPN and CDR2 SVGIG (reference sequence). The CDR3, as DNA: TGTGCCTGGAGTGTACGGTCGGGAGGGCCCCCGTACTTCTTC. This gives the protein CAWSVRSGGPPYFF.

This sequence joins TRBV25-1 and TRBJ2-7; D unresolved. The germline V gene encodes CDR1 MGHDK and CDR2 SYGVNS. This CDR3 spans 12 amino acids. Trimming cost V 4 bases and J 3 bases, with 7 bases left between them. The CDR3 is CASSATIYEQYF. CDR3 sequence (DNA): TGTGCCAGCAGTGCGACAATCTACGAGCAGTACTTC.

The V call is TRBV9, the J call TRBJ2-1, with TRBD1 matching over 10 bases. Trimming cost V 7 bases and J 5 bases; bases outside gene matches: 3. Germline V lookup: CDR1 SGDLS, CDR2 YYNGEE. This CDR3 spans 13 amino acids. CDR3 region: CASPGQGNNEQFF. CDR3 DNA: TGTGCCAGCCCGGGACAGGGGAACAATGAGCAGTTCTTC.

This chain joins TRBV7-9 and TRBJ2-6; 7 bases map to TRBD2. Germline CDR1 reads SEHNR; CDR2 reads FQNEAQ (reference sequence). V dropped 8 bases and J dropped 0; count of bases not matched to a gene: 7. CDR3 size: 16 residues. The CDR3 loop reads CASRGGGPSGANVLTF. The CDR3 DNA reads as TGTGCCAGCCGTGGGGGGGGACCCTCTGGGGCCAACGTCCTGACTTTC.

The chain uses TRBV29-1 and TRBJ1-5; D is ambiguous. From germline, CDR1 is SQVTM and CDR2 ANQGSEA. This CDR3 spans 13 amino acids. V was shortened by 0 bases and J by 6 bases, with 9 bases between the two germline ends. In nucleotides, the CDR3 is TGCAGCGTTGAAGACAAAGAGGGTCAGCCCCAGCATTTT. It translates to CSVEDKEGQPQHF.

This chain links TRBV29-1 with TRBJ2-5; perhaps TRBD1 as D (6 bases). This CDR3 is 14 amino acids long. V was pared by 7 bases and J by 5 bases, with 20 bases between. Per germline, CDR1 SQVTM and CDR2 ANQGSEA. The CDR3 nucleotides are TGCAGCGGGTGTGCCTGGGGGCAGGGGGAGACCCAGTACTTC. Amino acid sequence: CSGCAWGQGETQYF.

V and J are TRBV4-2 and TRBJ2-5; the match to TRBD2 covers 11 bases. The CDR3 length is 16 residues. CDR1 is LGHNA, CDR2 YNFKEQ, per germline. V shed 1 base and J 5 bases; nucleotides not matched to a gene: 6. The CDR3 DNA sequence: TGTGCCAGCAGCCAAGGGGTAGCGGGAGGGTGGGAGACCCAGTACTTC. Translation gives CASSQGVAGGWETQYF.